The TCR beta chain under discussion was sequenced for a study of control samples from healthy donors and cancer patients. The germline gives CDR1 MNHEY, CDR2 SVGAGI. Trimming took off 2 bases at V and 7 bases at J, with 17 bases between the two ends. The CDR3 runs 15 residues. Some clones are missing from TCRdb's copy, which holds only in-frame ones; the method was immunoSEQ multiplex PCR. The table records about 120,000 clones, roughly 90% of them present only once. The sequenced sample consisted of blood. This sequence joins TRBV6-5 and TRBJ1-2, with a tentative D call TRBD1 (6 bases). This sequence was found in a woman between 50 and 59 years old in good health. The CDR3 region has the DNA TGTGCCAGCAGTTACCTGACGGGGGCCGTAGGTGGCTACACCTTC. Amino acids: CASSYLTGAVGGYTF.